The 18 T cell receptor beta chains below come from one sample, sequenced in a study of T cell repertoires in cytomegalovirus infection. These receptors' targets are unknown. In TCRdb, the reads were re-called with MiXCR into one record per CDR3 protein. The sample has approximately 730,000 distinct CDR3 sequences, 25% to 30% seen once. Specimen: cultured CD8+ T cells from PBMCs, collected from culture after CMV antigen stimulation. The origin of the receptors is a human donor in good health (CMV status not recorded). Some clones in this sample may be carry-over from other donors' samples.

The chain joins TRBV7-9 to TRBJ2-6; no clear D gene. The CDR3 loop spans 15 amino acids. Per germline, CDR1 SEHNR and CDR2 FQNEAQ (reference sequence). V was cut by 8 bases and J by 4 bases, with 15 bases left in between. The CDR3, as DNA: TGTGCCAGCTGGACGGTCCCCGAAGGGGCCAACGTCCTGACTTTC. Its translation: CASWTVPEGANVLTF.

This clonotype appeared many times. This chain uses TRBV7-2 with TRBJ2-3, with 8 nucleotides matching TRBD1. Germline trimming cut 6 bases from V and 4 bases from J; bases unmatched to any gene: 3. This CDR3 is 13 amino acids long. Germline CDR1 reads SGHTA; CDR2 reads FQGNSA. The DNA of the CDR3 is TGTGCCAGCAGGTCAGGGGGCGCAGATACGCAGTATTTT. It yields the protein CASRSGGADTQYF.

This clonotype was counted once. The gene calls are TRBV29-1 and TRBJ2-6; 16 bases are shared with TRBD2. From germline, CDR1 is SQVTM and CDR2 ANQGSEA. This CDR3 is 21 amino acids long. The V gene end was trimmed by 0 bases and the J gene end by 0 bases; junction bases not matched to a gene: 8. CDR3 nucleotide sequence: TGCAGCGTTGAAGAGACGGGACTAGCGGGGGGGGCCTTCTCTGGGGCCAACGTCCTGACTTTC. Protein sequence: CSVEETGLAGGAFSGANVLTF. Variable domain in full (rest from reference TRBV29-1 and TRBJ2-6): SAVISQKPSRDICQRGTSLTIQCQVDSQVTMMFWYRQQPGQSLTLIATANQGSEATYESGFVIDKFPISRPNLTFSTLTVSNMSPEDSSIYLCSVEETGLAGGAFSGANVLTFGAGSRLTVL.

This clonotype was detected only a few times. The genes are TRBV7-2 and TRBJ1-2; 10 bases agree with TRBD1. This CDR3 is built from 17 residues. V was pared by 3 bases and J by 4 bases, with 11 bases of the junction left unmatched. Germline V lookup: CDR1 SGHTA, CDR2 FQGNSA. CDR3 bases: TGTGCCAGCAGCTTTGGGTCGACAGGGGGCCTTTTCTATGGCTACACCTTC. Translation: CASSFGSTGGLFYGYTF. Looking up the rest from reference TRBV7-2 and TRBJ1-2 gives the full variable domain: GAGVSQSPSNKVTEKGKDVELRCDPISGHTALYWYRQSLGQGLEFLIYFQGNSAPDKSGLPSDRFSAERTGGSVSTLTIQRTQQEDSAVYLCASSFGSTGGLFYGYTFGSGTRLTVV.

This clonotype was seen a few times. The gene calls are TRBV7-9 and TRBJ2-1, with TRBD2 matching over 8 bases. V dropped 5 bases and J dropped 5; count of bases not matched to a gene: 5. The CDR3 has 14 amino acids. Germline lookup yields CDR1 SEHNR and CDR2 FQNEAQ (reference sequence). CDR3 sequence: CASSLSGTNNEQFF. In DNA form, the CDR3 reads TGTGCCAGCAGCCTTAGCGGGACTAACAATGAGCAGTTCTTC.

The genes are TRBV15 and TRBJ1-2, with TRBD1 identical over 7 bases. With 6 bases clipped from V and 5 bases from J, the junction kept 9 bases outside the gene matches. There are 14 residues in the CDR3. CDR1 and CDR2 (germline): LNHNV, YYDKDF (reference sequence). The CDR3 DNA reads as TGTGCCACCAGAGATCCCGGACAGGATTATGGCTACACCTTC. Protein product: CATRDPGQDYGYTF. The whole variable domain, filled in from reference TRBV15 and TRBJ1-2, reads DAMVIQNPRYQVTQFGKPVTLSCSQTLNHNVMYWYQQKSSQAPKLLFHYYDKDFNNEADTPDNFQSRRPNTSFCFLDIRSPGLGDTAMYLCATRDPGQDYGYTFGSGTRLTVV.

In its sample, this clonotype was seen many times. The chain couples TRBV7-8 to TRBJ1-2; 8 nucleotides match TRBD1. CDR3 length equals 16 residues. The germline V gene encodes CDR1 SGHVS and CDR2 FQNEAQ. V shed 5 bases and J 0 bases; nucleotides not matched to a gene: 8. CDR3 in DNA: TGTGCCAGCAGCCCGAGGGACAGGCCGACTAACTATGGCTACACCTTC. Amino acid sequence: CASSPRDRPTNYGYTF.

This clonotype turned up a few times. V and J are TRBV7-3 and TRBJ2-5, with D possibly being TRBD2 (6 bases). V lost 5 bases and J lost 3, with 16 bases in between. Germline loops: CDR1 SGHTA, CDR2 FQGTGA. The length of the CDR3 is 15 residues. The CDR3 DNA reads TGTGCCAGCAGCCCGGGACTCCGGAGCGAAGAGACCCAGTACTTC. Translated, it gives CASSPGLRSEETQYF.

V gene TRBV7-6 combines with J gene TRBJ2-1, with 10 bases lining up with TRBD2. Germline assignment: CDR1 SGHVS and CDR2 FNYEAQ. CDR3 length: 17 residues. V shed 5 bases, J shed 5 bases, and the junction held 12 bases outside the gene matches. The CDR3 is CASSTGLAEGKHNEQFF. CDR3 DNA sequence: TGTGCCAGCAGCACCGGACTAGCGGAGGGTAAACACAATGAGCAGTTCTTC.

The table lists this clonotype with a few counts. DNA of the CDR3: TGTGCCAGCAGCCCTCCGGGACAGGGGAGCCACGAGCAGTACTTC. Translating gives CASSPPGQGSHEQYF. The chain uses TRBV6-6 and TRBJ2-7; 10 bases map to TRBD1. The CDR3 contains 15 residues. Germline V CDR1 and CDR2: MNHNY, SVGAGI (reference sequence). J was trimmed by 5 bases and V by 6 bases; bases with no gene match: 10.

This clonotype was seen repeatedly, ten times or more. The V and J genes are TRBV12-3 or TRBV12-4 and TRBJ1-1; D call uncertain. The V and J ends lost 7 bases and 7 bases respectively, with 13 bases between them. The CDR3 is 12 residues long. DNA for the CDR3: TGTGCCAGCACAATAGACGGGAGTGAAGCTTTCTTT. This gives the protein CASTIDGSEAFF.

This chain uses TRBV7-9 with TRBJ1-1, with no clear D. The ends were cut back, 5 bases at V and 8 bases at J, with 18 bases in the middle. Per the germline V gene, CDR1 is SEHNR and CDR2 is FQNEAQ (reference sequence). The CDR3 contains 14 residues. The chain's CDR3 is CASSQGSSYPEAFF. CDR3 sequence (DNA): TGTGCCAGCAGCCAAGGGTCTTCATACCCCGAAGCTTTCTTT.

The chain couples TRBV27 to TRBJ1-5; D gene ambiguous. V lost 1 base and J lost 5, with 9 bases in between. Germline assignment: CDR1 MNHEY and CDR2 SMNVEV (reference sequence). This CDR3 comprises 14 residues. The CDR3 here is CASSLLGSDQPQHF. In nucleotides, the CDR3 is TGTGCCAGCAGTTTATTGGGGTCGGATCAGCCCCAGCATTTT.

The V gene is TRBV7-4, the J gene TRBJ1-6, with 7 bases matching TRBD1. Trimming removed 3 bases from V and 4 bases from J; junction bases left unmatched: 6. There are 16 residues in the CDR3. Germline CDR1 reads SGHVT; CDR2 reads SQSDAQ. The CDR3 DNA follows: TGTGCCAGCAGCTTTGGGACAGAAATTTATAATTCACCCCTCCACTTT. Translated: CASSFGTEIYNSPLHF.

The chain combines TRBV7-8 with TRBJ1-3; no reliable D call. The CDR3 loop spans 14 amino acids. The germline CDR1 and CDR2 sequences are SGHVS and FQNEAQ. With 3 bases removed from V and 0 bases from J, the gap between germline ends came to 6 bases. CDR3 coding DNA: TGTGCCAGCAGCTTGAAGGCCTCTGGAAACACCATATATTTT. Its translation: CASSLKASGNTIYF.

In this sample, this clonotype turned up a few times. The V and J genes are TRBV12-3 or TRBV12-4 and TRBJ2-3; TRBD2 might be the D (6 bases). This CDR3 spans 13 amino acids. Trimming cost V 5 bases and J 6 bases, with 12 bases left between them. The CDR3 loop reads CASSPGAADTQYF. Written as DNA, the CDR3 is TGTGCCAGCAGTCCGGGAGCAGCGGATACGCAGTATTTT.

The CDR3 coding sequence is TGTGCCAGCAGCCGCTGGGGTGAGCCCTACGAGCAGTACGTC. This sequence encodes CASSRWGEPYEQYV. The chain recombines TRBV11-2 with TRBJ2-7; unclear D gene. V was shortened by 5 bases and J by 2 bases, with 13 bases between the two germline ends. CDR1 is SGHAT, CDR2 FQNNGV, per germline. The CDR3 has 14 amino acids.

The chain recombines TRBV7-9 with TRBJ2-6, with D possibly being TRBD1 or TRBD2 (5 bases each). Germline CDR1 reads SEHNR; CDR2 reads FQNEAQ (reference sequence). The V and J ends lost 11 bases and 4 bases respectively, with 9 bases between them. This CDR3 is built from 12 residues. CDR3 loop: CAGGRGANVLTF. CDR3 sequence (DNA): TGTGCCGGGGGAAGGGGGGCCAACGTCCTGACTTTC. The full variable domain, rest sourced from reference TRBV7-9 and TRBJ2-6, is DTGVSQNPRHKITKRGQNVTFRCDPISEHNRLYWYRQTLGQGPEFLTYFQNEAQLEKSRLLSDRFSAERPKGSFSTLEIQRTEQGDSAMYLCAGGRGANVLTFGAGSRLTVL.